A single sample is the source of the 9 T cell receptor beta chains below, sequenced in a study of patients and donors after allogeneic stem cell transplantation. TCRdb reprocessed the RT-PCR reads with MiXCR, giving one entry per CDR3 protein. The data hold about a million distinct CDR3 sequences, with more than 15% observed a single time. Specimen: blood, either unsorted or a sorted T cell fraction (not recorded which). The receptors were gathered from a human donor who was either an allogeneic HSCT recipient or a stem cell or donor lymphocyte infusion donor (not recorded which). It is not recorded whose cells these are; they may come from a transplant donor.

The gene calls are TRBV4-2 and TRBJ2-1, with no clear D. The CDR3 runs to 14 residues. Germline V gene data show CDR1 as LGHNA and CDR2 as YNFKEQ. V lost 0 bases, J lost 8 bases, and 11 bases lay in between. CDR3: CASSQDLGSYEQFF. The CDR3 DNA follows: TGTGCCAGCAGCCAAGATTTGGGGTCATATGAGCAGTTCTTC.

This clonotype was recorded at least ten times. The chain links TRBV7-9 to TRBJ2-7; a weak D match, TRBD1 (6 bases). With 5 bases removed from V and 5 bases from J, the gap between germline ends came to 16 bases. The CDR3 consists of 14 residues. CDR1 SEHNR and CDR2 FQNEAQ come from the germline V gene (reference sequence). In nucleotides, the CDR3 is TGTGCCAGCAGCCTTCAGGGGTCTCCCCACGAGCAGTACTTC. Protein product: CASSLQGSPHEQYF.

The chain has TRBV6-5 and TRBJ1-4; perhaps TRBD1 as D (5 bases). The CDR3 length is 14 residues. The V end lost 2 bases, the J end lost 4 bases, and 8 bases lay between the germline ends. Germline V gives CDR1 MNHEY, CDR2 SVGAGI. The CDR3 nucleotides are TGTGCCAGCAGTTACCAGGGTGTTAATGAAAAACTGTTTTTT. Encoded protein: CASSYQGVNEKLFF.

This rearrangement joins TRBV11-3 to TRBJ1-1, with D perhaps matching TRBD1 (5 bases). The germline V gene has CDR1 SGHNT and CDR2 YENEEA. The CDR3 runs to 13 residues. V lost 5 bases and J 10 bases, leaving 17 bases between the germline ends. The CDR3 reads CASSLGPNGGAFF. The DNA of the CDR3 is TGTGCCAGCAGCCTAGGACCAAACGGGGGAGCTTTCTTT.

This clonotype occurred many times. This chain connects TRBV20-1 to TRBJ2-1, with TRBD2 matching over 16 bases. The V and J ends lost 3 bases and 8 bases, in that order; junction bases with no gene match: 10. This CDR3 comprises 17 residues. Germline CDR1 reads DFQATT; CDR2 reads SNEGSKA (reference sequence). For the CDR3, the DNA is TGCAGTGCTAGCCCCCCCGGGACTAGCGGGGGGGTGGATGAGCAGTTCTTC. As protein: CSASPPGTSGGVDEQFF.

The rearrangement links TRBV5-1 to TRBJ1-1, with D possibly TRBD1 on 5 matching bases. The CDR3 sequence is 15 residues long. V was shortened by 0 bases and J by 1 base, with 10 bases between the two germline ends. CDR1 and CDR2 (germline): SGHRS, YFSETQ. Here the CDR3 reads CASSLDGAENTEAFF. The CDR3 nucleotides read TGCGCCAGCAGCTTGGATGGGGCCGAGAACACTGAAGCTTTCTTT. Supplemented by reference TRBV5-1 and TRBJ1-1, the full variable domain reads KAGVTQTPRYLIKTRGQQVTLSCSPISGHRSVSWYQQTPGQGLQFLFEYFSETQRNKGNFPGRFSGRQFSNSRSEMNVSTLELGDSALYLCASSLDGAENTEAFFGQGTRLTVV.

The sample holds many counts of this clonotype. The chain recombines TRBV25-1 with TRBJ2-7, with 7 positions matching TRBD1. Looked up from germline, CDR1 is MGHDK and CDR2 is SYGVNS. V shed 6 bases, J shed 3 bases, and the junction held 5 bases outside the gene matches. There are 13 residues in the CDR3. Here the CDR3 DNA reads TGTGCCAGCAGGGGACAGCCTTTCTACGAGCAGTACTTC. Protein sequence: CASRGQPFYEQYF.

The chain recombines TRBV2 with TRBJ1-2; no clear D gene. The ends were cut back, 6 bases at V and 1 base at J, with 12 bases in the middle. Germline CDR1 reads SNHLY; CDR2 reads FYNNEI. The CDR3 totals 14 residues. The CDR3 nucleotides are TGTGCCAGCAGGATGGTCACACTTAACTATGGCTACACCTTC. Protein sequence: CASRMVTLNYGYTF.

This clonotype was found a few times. The chain is built from TRBV5-1 and TRBJ2-1; 14 bases map to TRBD2. Unmatched junction bases numbered 10, after V lost 2 bases and J lost 6 bases. Germline V gene data show CDR1 as SGHRS and CDR2 as YFSETQ. The CDR3 is made up of 18 amino acids. CDR3 sequence reads: CASSLGTSGGRGLNEQFF. The CDR3 bases are TGCGCCAGCAGCTTAGGGACTAGCGGGGGTAGGGGCCTCAATGAGCAGTTCTTC.